The T cell receptor (beta chain) described here comes from a study of T cells in Graves' hyperthyroidism and ophthalmopathy. General observations from the study: The model foresaw ophthalmopathy a median roughly 6 months prior to onset. Most clonotypes that expanded in the thyroid above 0.001 also showed up in blood.

CDR3 length: 12 amino acids. Diagnoses rested on clinical symptoms, serum thyroxine and TRAb, thyroid ultrasound and orbital computed tomography. Cells are PBMCs isolated from over 7.5 ml of fresh blood. This clonotype was seen more than once but under ten times. The antigen is undetermined. The junction departs from the called germline gene at one end, perhaps through a read error. RNA transcripts were the template for amplifying TCR beta CDR3 regions. The TCR CDR3 was amplified in a first-round RT-PCR using the HTBI primer set. MiXCR was run by TCRdb on the multiplex PCR reads, yielding one entry per CDR3 protein. The sample carries about 200,000 distinct CDR3 sequences, about 18% recorded once.

The sequence came from a man aged 40-49 years with Graves' hyperthyroidism. The V call is TRBV12-3 or TRBV12-4, the J call TRBJ2-3; D is uncertain. Input material: blood. The CDR3 sequence: CAGSPLGDTQYF. The DNA for the CDR3 is TGTGCCGGCAGCCCGCTGGGAGATACGCAGTATTTT.